The present entry profiles one TCR beta chain with its context. The data stem from a study of PD-1 blockade in classical Hodgkin lymphoma. TCRdb's copy holds only in-frame clones and misses some; the assay was immunoSEQ multiplex PCR. This table has around 41,000 clones, about 82% appearing once. Every patient relapsed after autologous stem cell transplantation, and brentuximab vedotin exposure varied. This CDR3 region has 11 residues. CDR1 and CDR2 from the germline V gene are SEHNR and FQNEAQ (reference sequence). Deletions cut 4 bases from V and 3 bases from J, with 0 bases between. Here the sequenced sample was peripheral blood mononuclear cells (PBMCs), taken at baseline. The genes are TRBV7-9 and TRBJ2-2, with unresolved D. This TCR came from a human donor with classical Hodgkin lymphoma. CDR3 loop: CASSYTGELFF. The CDR3 bases are TGTGCCAGCAGCTACACCGGGGAGCTGTTTTTT.